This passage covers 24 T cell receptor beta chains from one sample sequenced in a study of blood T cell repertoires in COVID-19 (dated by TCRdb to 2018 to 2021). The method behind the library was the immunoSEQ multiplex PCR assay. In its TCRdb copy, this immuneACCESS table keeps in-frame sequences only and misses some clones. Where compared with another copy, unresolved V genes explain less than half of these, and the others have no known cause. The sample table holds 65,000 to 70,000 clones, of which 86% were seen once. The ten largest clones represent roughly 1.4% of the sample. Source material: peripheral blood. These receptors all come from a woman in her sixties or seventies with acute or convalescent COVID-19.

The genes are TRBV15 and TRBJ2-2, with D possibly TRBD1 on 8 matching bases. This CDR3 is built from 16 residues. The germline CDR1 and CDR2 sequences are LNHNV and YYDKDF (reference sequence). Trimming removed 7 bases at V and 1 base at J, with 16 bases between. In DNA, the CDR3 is TGTGCCACCAACACGGACAGGGAGGGGAACACCGGGGAGCTGTTTTTT. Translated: CATNTDREGNTGELFF.

CDR3 DNA sequence: TGTGCCAGCAGCCAACGAATAGCTGGTGAGCAGTTCTTC. This sequence encodes CASSQRIAGEQFF. The chain couples TRBV9 to TRBJ2-1; unclear D gene. The CDR3 loop spans 13 amino acids. Trimming left V 4 bases short and J 9 bases short, with 14 bases between. Germline V gene lookup returns CDR1 SGDLS and CDR2 YYNGEE.

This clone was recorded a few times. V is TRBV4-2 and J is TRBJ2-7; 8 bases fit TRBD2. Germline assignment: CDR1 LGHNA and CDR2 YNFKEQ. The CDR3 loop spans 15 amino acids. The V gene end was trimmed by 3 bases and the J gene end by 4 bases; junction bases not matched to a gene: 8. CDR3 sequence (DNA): TGTGCCAGCAGCCATCGTAGCGGGGATACGTACGAGCAGTACTTC. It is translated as CASSHRSGDTYEQYF.

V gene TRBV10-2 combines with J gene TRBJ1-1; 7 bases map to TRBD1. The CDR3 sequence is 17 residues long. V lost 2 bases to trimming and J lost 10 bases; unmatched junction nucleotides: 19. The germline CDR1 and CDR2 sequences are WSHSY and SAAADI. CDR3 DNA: TGCGCCAGCAGTGAGCCAGGGGGGCGTGGGAGAGGGTGGGGAGCTTTCTTT. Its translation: CASSEPGGRGRGWGAFF.

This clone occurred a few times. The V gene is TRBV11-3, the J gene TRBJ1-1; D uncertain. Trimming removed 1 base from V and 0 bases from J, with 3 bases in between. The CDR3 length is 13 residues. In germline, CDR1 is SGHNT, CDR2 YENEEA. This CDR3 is CASSLAMNTEAFF. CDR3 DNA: TGTGCCAGCAGCTTAGCAATGAACACTGAAGCTTTCTTT.

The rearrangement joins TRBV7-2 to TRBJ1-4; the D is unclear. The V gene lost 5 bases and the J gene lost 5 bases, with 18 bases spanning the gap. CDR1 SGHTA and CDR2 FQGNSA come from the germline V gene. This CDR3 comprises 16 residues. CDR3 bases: TGTGCCAGCAGCCCAACCTCACCAGGAACCAATGAAAAACTGTTTTTT. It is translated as CASSPTSPGTNEKLFF.

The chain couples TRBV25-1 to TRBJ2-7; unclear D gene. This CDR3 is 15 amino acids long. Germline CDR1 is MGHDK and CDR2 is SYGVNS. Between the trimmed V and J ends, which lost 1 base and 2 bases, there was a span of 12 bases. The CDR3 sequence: CASSELRVPTYEQYF. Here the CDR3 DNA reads TGTGCCAGCAGTGAATTACGGGTCCCCACCTACGAGCAGTACTTC.

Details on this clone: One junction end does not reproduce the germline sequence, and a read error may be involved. The CDR3 nucleotides read TGCAGTGCTAGTGTACATAGACAGGGATCCTTC. It is translated as CSASVHRQGSF. The V and J genes are TRBV20-1 and TRBJ1-2, with 7 bases aligning to TRBD1. The CDR3 covers 11 residues. Germline CDR1 and CDR2: DFQATT and SNEGSKA (reference sequence).

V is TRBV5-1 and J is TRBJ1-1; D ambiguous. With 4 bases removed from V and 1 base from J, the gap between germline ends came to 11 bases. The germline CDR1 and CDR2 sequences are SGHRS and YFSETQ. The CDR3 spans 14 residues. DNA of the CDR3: TGCGCCAGCAGCCCGGAGGGCAGGAACACTGAAGCTTTCTTT. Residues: CASSPEGRNTEAFF.

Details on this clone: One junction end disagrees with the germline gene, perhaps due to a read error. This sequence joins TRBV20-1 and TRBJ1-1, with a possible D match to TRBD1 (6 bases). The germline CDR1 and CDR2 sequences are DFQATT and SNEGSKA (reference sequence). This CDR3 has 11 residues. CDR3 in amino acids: CSAHIVFGQIF. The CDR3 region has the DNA TGCAGTGCTCACATCGTTTTCGGACAGATTTTT.

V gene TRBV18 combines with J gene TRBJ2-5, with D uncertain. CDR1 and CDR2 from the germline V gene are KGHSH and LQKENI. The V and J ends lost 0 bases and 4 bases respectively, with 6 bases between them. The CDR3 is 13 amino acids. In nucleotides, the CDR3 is TGTGCCAGCTCACCACCGCGGATAGAGACCCAGTACTTC. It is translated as CASSPPRIETQYF. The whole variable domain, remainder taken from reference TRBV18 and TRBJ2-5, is NAGVMQNPRHLVRRRGQEARLRCSPMKGHSHVYWYRQLPEEGLKFMVYLQKENIIDESGMPKERFSAEFPKEGPSILRIQQVVRGDSAAYFCASSPPRIETQYFGPGTRLLVL.

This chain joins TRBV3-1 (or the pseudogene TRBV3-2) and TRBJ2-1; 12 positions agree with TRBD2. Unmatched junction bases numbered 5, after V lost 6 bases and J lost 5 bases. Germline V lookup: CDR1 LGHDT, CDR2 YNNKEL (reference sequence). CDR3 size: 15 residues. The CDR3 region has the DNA TGTGCCAGCAGGAGACTAGCGGGAGTTGACAATGAGCAGTTCTTC. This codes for CASRRLAGVDNEQFF.

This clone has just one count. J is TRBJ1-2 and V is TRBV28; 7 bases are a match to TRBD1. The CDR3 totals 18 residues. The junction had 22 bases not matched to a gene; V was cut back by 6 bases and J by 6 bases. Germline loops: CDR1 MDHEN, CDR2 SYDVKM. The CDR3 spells CASSSFAAPTSQGNGYTF. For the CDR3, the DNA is TGTGCCAGCAGCTCTTTTGCCGCTCCTACCTCACAGGGGAATGGCTACACCTTC.

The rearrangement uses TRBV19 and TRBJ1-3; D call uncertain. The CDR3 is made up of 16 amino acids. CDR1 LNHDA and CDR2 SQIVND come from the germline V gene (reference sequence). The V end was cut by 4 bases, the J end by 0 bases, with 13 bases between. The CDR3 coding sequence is TGTGCCAGTAGTAAGAACACGGGTTTCTCTGGAAACACCATATATTTT. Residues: CASSKNTGFSGNTIYF.

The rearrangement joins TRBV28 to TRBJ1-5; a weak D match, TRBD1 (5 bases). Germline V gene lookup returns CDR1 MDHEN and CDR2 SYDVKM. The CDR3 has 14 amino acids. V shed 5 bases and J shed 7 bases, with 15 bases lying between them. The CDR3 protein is CASSLQVFRQPQHF. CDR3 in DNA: TGTGCCAGCAGTCTACAGGTCTTCAGGCAGCCCCAGCATTTT.

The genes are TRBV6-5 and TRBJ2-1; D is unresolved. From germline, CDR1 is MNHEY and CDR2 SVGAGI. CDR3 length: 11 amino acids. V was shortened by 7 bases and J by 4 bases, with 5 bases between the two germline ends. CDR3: CASTVYNEQFF. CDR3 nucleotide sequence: TGTGCCAGCACCGTATACAATGAGCAGTTCTTC.

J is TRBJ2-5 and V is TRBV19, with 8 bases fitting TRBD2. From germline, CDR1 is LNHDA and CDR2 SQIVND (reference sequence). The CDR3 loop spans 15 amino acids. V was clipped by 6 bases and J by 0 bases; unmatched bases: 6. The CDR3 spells CASRLTSANQETQYF. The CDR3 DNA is TGTGCCAGTAGATTGACTAGCGCCAACCAAGAGACCCAGTACTTC.

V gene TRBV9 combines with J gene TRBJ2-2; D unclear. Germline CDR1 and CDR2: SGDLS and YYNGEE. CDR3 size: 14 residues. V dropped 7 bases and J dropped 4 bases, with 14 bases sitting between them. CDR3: CASRVEVATGELFF. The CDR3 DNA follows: TGTGCCAGCCGGGTCGAGGTGGCCACCGGGGAGCTGTTTTTT.

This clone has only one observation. CDR3 amino acids: CASSVNAGEAGNTIYF. In nucleotides, the CDR3 is TGTGCCAGCAGCGTTAATGCAGGGGAAGCTGGAAACACCATATATTTT. This chain uses TRBV9 with TRBJ1-3, with a possible D match to TRBD1 (6 bases). Trimming shortened V by 2 bases and J by 2 bases, and 14 bases separated the two germline ends. In germline, CDR1 is SGDLS, CDR2 YYNGEE. The CDR3 is 16 amino acids.

CDR3 loop: CARSTGNYGYTF. CDR3 in DNA: TGTGCCCGCTCGACAGGGAACTATGGCTACACCTTC. V usage is TRBV30 and J usage is TRBJ1-2, with 7 bases that match TRBD1. This CDR3 spans 12 amino acids. Germline CDR1 GTSNPN, CDR2 SVGIG (reference sequence). V shed 8 bases, J shed 2 bases, and the junction held 5 bases outside the gene matches.

This CDR3 is CASSTTGTGRKLFF. CDR3 DNA: TGTGCCAGTAGTACTACCGGGACAGGGCGAAAACTGTTTTTT. The genes are TRBV19 and TRBJ1-4; 9 bases map to TRBD1. Germline CDR1 and CDR2: LNHDA and SQIVND (reference sequence). The trim removed 4 bases at V and 10 bases at J, leaving 7 bases unmatched. The CDR3 length is 14 residues. The full variable domain, completed using reference TRBV19 and TRBJ1-4, is DGGITQSPKYLFRKEGQNVTLSCEQNLNHDAMYWYRQDPGQGLRLIYYSQIVNDFQKGDIAEGYSVSREKKESFPLTVTSAQKNPTAFYLCASSTTGTGRKLFFGSGTQLSVL.

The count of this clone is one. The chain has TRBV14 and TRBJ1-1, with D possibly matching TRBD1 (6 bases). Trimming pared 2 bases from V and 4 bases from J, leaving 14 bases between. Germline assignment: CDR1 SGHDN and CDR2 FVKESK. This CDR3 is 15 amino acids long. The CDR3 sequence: CASSQTGWGTTEAFF. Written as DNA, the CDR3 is TGTGCCAGCAGCCAAACAGGGTGGGGGACCACTGAAGCTTTCTTT.

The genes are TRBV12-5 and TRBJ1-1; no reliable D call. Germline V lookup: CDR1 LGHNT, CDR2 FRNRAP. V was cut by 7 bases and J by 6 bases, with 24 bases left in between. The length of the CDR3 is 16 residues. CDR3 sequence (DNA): TGTGCTAGTGCCTCCCCCGACCTACAGCTTTTCCCTGAAGCTTTCTTT. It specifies CASASPDLQLFPEAFF.

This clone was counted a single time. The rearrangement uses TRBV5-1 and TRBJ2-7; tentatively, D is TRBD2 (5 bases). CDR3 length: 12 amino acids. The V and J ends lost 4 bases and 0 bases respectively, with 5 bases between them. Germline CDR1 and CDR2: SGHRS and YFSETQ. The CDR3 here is CASSGSSYEQYF. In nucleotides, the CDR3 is TGCGCCAGCAGCGGGAGCTCCTACGAGCAGTACTTC. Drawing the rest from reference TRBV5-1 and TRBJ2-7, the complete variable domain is KAGVTQTPRYLIKTRGQQVTLSCSPISGHRSVSWYQQTPGQGLQFLFEYFSETQRNKGNFPGRFSGRQFSNSRSEMNVSTLELGDSALYLCASSGSSYEQYFGPGTRLTVT.